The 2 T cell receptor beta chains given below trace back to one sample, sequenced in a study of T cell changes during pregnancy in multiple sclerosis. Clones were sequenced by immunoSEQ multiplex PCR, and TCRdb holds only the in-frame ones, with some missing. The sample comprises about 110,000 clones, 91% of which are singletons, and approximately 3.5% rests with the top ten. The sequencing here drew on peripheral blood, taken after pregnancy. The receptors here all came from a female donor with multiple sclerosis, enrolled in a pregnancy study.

The CDR3 protein is CASSHGTGGTDGYTF. The CDR3 DNA reads TGTGCCAGCTCACACGGGACAGGGGGAACGGATGGCTACACCTTC. This chain joins TRBV18 and TRBJ1-2; 11 bases line up with TRBD1. V lost 4 bases to trimming and J lost 6 bases; unmatched junction nucleotides: 7. Germline V CDR1 and CDR2: KGHSH, LQKENI. This CDR3 spans 15 amino acids.

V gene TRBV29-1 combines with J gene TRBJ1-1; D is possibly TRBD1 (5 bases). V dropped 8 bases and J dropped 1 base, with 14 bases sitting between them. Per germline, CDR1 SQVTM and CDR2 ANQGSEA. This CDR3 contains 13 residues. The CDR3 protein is CSTTRQTNTEAFF. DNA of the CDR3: TGCAGCACCACGAGACAGACGAACACTGAAGCTTTCTTT.